The next 5 T cell receptor beta chains were all read from a single sample in a study of blood T cell repertoires in COVID-19. The protocol was immunoSEQ multiplex PCR, while the TCRdb copy is restricted to in-frame clones and leaves out a portion. The sample includes about 180,000 clones, 88% seen only once; the top ten take approximately 9%. Sequenced: PBMCs or T cells enriched from blood (not recorded which). These receptors were obtained from a woman between 18 and 29 years old who had recovered from COVID-19.

The chain couples TRBV23-1 to TRBJ1-2, with D tentatively TRBD1 (5 bases). TRBV23-1 is an ORF, and what it does is uncertain. The germline V and J ends were trimmed by 1 base and 6 bases, with 18 bases remaining between them. The CDR3 is 16 residues long. CDR3 DNA sequence: TGCGCCAGCAGTCAATGCAGGGCGATGCTTGTACATGGCTACACCTTC. Its translation is CASSQCRAMLVHGYTF.

The chain is built from TRBV30 and TRBJ1-2, with 7 bases matching TRBD1. In germline, CDR1 is GTSNPN, CDR2 SVGIG (reference sequence). Trimming at V came to 1 base and at J to 5 bases, leaving 22 bases not matched to a gene. CDR3 length equals 19 residues. CDR3 DNA sequence: TGTGCCTGGAGTGGACCCCAGGGGGTCGAGGGTAGTCGGATTTATGGCTACACCTTC. Its translation is CAWSGPQGVEGSRIYGYTF.

In this sample, this clone turned up once. The chain joins TRBV28 to TRBJ1-1; D is possibly TRBD1 (6 bases). Trimming removed 2 bases from V and 7 bases from J, with 11 bases in between. CDR3 length: 13 residues. Germline lookup yields CDR1 MDHEN and CDR2 SYDVKM. CDR3 DNA: TGTGCCAGCAGTTTAAGGGGGACGGGTGAAGCTTTCTTT. Its translation is CASSLRGTGEAFF. Filled out from reference TRBV28 and TRBJ1-1, the complete variable domain reads DVKVTQSSRYLVKRTGEKVFLECVQDMDHENMFWYRQDPGLGLRLIYFSYDVKMKEKGDIPEGYSVSREKKERFSLILESASTNQTSMYLCASSLRGTGEAFFGQGTRLTVV.

In DNA, the CDR3 is TGTGCCAGCTCACTAGGACAGACGGATCAGCCCCAGCATTTT. Translation gives CASSLGQTDQPQHF. The chain joins TRBV18 to TRBJ1-5; D is perhaps TRBD1 (6 bases). The CDR3 extends over 14 amino acids. The V end lost 4 bases, the J end lost 5 bases, and 12 bases lay between the germline ends. Germline values: CDR1 KGHSH, CDR2 LQKENI.

This sequence joins TRBV6-1 and TRBJ2-7, with D possibly being TRBD1 (6 bases). The CDR3 totals 16 residues. The germline V and J ends were trimmed by 4 bases and 1 base, with 17 bases remaining between them. The germline CDR1 and CDR2 sequences are MNHNS and SASEGT. The CDR3 here is CASSALGTPVSYEQYF. CDR3 nucleotide sequence: TGTGCCAGCAGTGCGTTAGGGACACCGGTTTCCTACGAGCAGTACTTC.